Reported below is one T cell receptor (beta chain). What antigen it recognizes has not been identified. One base away there is no much larger clone; base qualities are not given. TCRbeta CDR3 regions were amplified from genomic DNA using the immunoSEQ Assay, a bias-controlled multiplex PCR. In the authors' own workflow: Nucleated cell counts per sample were estimated from amplification of reference gene primers within the assay. To quantify the absolute abundance of each unique TCRbeta CDR3 rearrangement, sequence reads were collapsed and filtered. Productive Simpson clonality was computed per sample as the square root of Simpson's diversity index over productive rearrangements. TCRdb's version of the immuneACCESS table is confined to in-frame rearrangements and falls short of the full clone set. An unresolved V gene accounts for under half of the shortfall where checked; the remainder is of unknown origin. The DNA gave D and trimming, while V, J and clone size come from that table. The sample table records 300,000 or so clones; approximately 88% of these occur just once. The ten biggest clones cover 5% to 7.5% of the sample.

The sample comes from a study of blood T cell repertoires in COVID-19 (dated by TCRdb to about 2020). At the level of the whole study: Samples from collaborators originated in the United States, Italy and Spain and spanned both the acute and convalescent phases of COVID-19. Samples came from the ongoing ImmuneRACE study (first 160 participants) plus 1,254 subjects from 6 global collaborators. Sample metadata almost always included a de-identified subject ID, COVID-19 status, age in years and sex. The prospective study material was composed of cDNA or gDNA derived from T cells, B-cell-depleted T cells, or PBMCs. The repertoires were made available in a free public database intended to serve as a resource for research on the immune response to SARS-CoV-2. Where available, HLA class I and class II types were taken from metadata supplied by the sample provider and were not determined by assay-based typing. Deeply sampled blood TCRbeta repertoires from subjects exposed to, actively infected with, or recovered from COVID-19 were included in the dataset.

A second Seattle source provided samples from volunteer blood donors who had recovered from COVID-19. Each collaborating institution followed its own protocols to collect whole blood in K2EDTA tubes. For TCRbeta analysis, collaborators shipped samples as frozen whole blood, isolated PBMCs, or DNA extracted from either of those sample types. The full study reports these points: Clinical and demographic metadata were provided uncurated, with the amount varying by source and participant.

The CDR3 runs 16 residues from the cysteine to the phenylalanine. CDR3 DNA only is kept here, 48 bases in frame from base 1. V is clipped by 0 bases and J by 2 bases, and the sequence between their germline boundaries is 11 bases long. Taken from the germline V gene, the CDR1 and CDR2 loops are MNHEY and SVGAGI. The chain uses TRBV6-5 and TRBJ1-5; no D gene call is confident. The sequence came from a young man who had recovered from COVID-19. The sample was peripheral blood. The sequenced DNA: TGTGCCAGCAGTTACTCGTCTATCTTGGGCAATCAGCCCCAGCATTTT. It is translated as CASSYSSILGNQPQHF.